The text below deals with one T cell receptor beta chain. Its antigen is currently unknown. This CDR3 has 14 amino acids. The V gene's germline CDR1 is SNHLY and CDR2 FYNNEI. V was trimmed by 8 bases and J by 2 bases, leaving 15 bases between them. The sample is drawn from a study of cytomegalovirus exposure and HLA in healthy donors. On the study more broadly: A preliminary data release comprised roughly 80 million unique TCRs obtained from HLA-typed donors.

Amplification used 60 Vbeta primers and 13 Jbeta primers. The table came from immunoSEQ multiplex PCR; TCRdb's copy has only in-frame clones and leaves some out. This sample has 150,000 to 200,000 clones, with roughly 84% found just once. Overall study findings and caveats: It was fewer than 200 TCR beta chains that were listed as cytomegalovirus-associated.

This chain links TRBV2 with TRBJ2-5; D perhaps matches TRBD2 (6 bases). Input material: PBMCs. The sequence was collected from a male donor in good health and CMV-seronegative. The CDR3 region is CASALAGRQETQYF. The DNA for the CDR3 is TGTGCCAGCGCTCTGGCGGGAAGACAAGAGACCCAGTACTTC. Filled out from reference TRBV2 and TRBJ2-5, the complete variable domain reads EPEVTQTPSHQVTQMGQEVILRCVPISNHLYFYWYRQILGQKVEFLVSFYNNEISEKSEIFDDQFSVERPDGSNFTLKIRSTKLEDSAMYFCASALAGRQETQYFGPGTRLLVL.